The sequence of this TCR beta chain was determined in a study of blood T cell repertoires in COVID-19. Study background: Sites across the United States, Italy and Spain contributed samples from acute and convalescent COVID-19. Sample material is recorded as cDNA or gDNA derived from T cells, B-cell-depleted T cells, or PBMCs.

Original processing methods: Estimates of nucleated cell counts were drawn from the amplification of reference gene primers. Sequenced by immunoSEQ multiplex PCR; TCRdb stores in-frame clones only, minus some. The DNA gave D and trimming, while V, J and clone size come from that table. The repertoire consists of about 350,000 clones, with around nine tenths occurring once and the leading ten covering approximately 0.97%. V lost 7 bases, J lost 5 bases, and 4 bases stayed unmatched. CDR1 SGHRS and CDR2 YFSETQ come from the germline V gene. This CDR3 has 15 amino acids. J is TRBJ2-1 and V is TRBV5-1; 15 bases are shared with TRBD2. The sample consisted of PBMCs or T cells enriched from blood (not recorded which). This TCR came from a woman younger than 45 who had been exposed to COVID-19. This CDR3 is CASSGLAGGNNEQFF. As DNA, the CDR3 is TGCGCCAGCTCCGGACTAGCGGGAGGGAACAATGAGCAGTTCTTC.